Listed here are 23 T cell receptor beta chains from one sample, sequenced in a study of response to subunit inactivated influenza vaccine. Using its own MiXCR run on the RT-PCR reads, TCRdb lists one record per CDR3 protein. Of 600,000 to 700,000 distinct CDR3 sequences listed, around 13% are singletons. The sequencing used PBMCs from blood, collected approximately 15 days before vaccination. These receptors all stem from a man over 45 who received an inactivated influenza vaccine.

Only a few counts were recorded for this clonotype. This chain uses TRBV20-1 with TRBJ2-7; TRBD2 agrees at 7 bases. V trimming: 4 bases; J trimming: 4 bases; junction bases outside the gene matches: 10. The CDR3 is 14 residues long. Germline V gene lookup returns CDR1 DFQATT and CDR2 SNEGSKA (reference sequence). DNA for the CDR3: TGCAGTGCTATTGGGCTAGCGGATATTTACGAGCAGTACTTC. This sequence encodes CSAIGLADIYEQYF.

The chain recombines TRBV7-9 with TRBJ1-2; no firm D call. The CDR3 is made up of 16 amino acids. Trimming stripped 1 base from V and 4 bases from J, with 16 bases between. From germline, CDR1 is SEHNR and CDR2 FQNEAQ (reference sequence). This chain's CDR3 is CASSLGAARSLYGYTF. Here the CDR3 DNA reads TGTGCCAGCAGCTTAGGGGCGGCTAGGAGCCTCTATGGCTACACCTTC.

This clonotype was detected only a few times. The chain links TRBV7-3 to TRBJ2-2; 14 nucleotides line up with TRBD2. The CDR3 contains 17 residues. Germline CDR1 reads SGHTA; CDR2 reads FQGTGA. The J segment lost 5 bases and the V segment lost 5 bases, leaving 7 bases of the junction unmatched. CDR3 region: CASSPGLAGVETGELFF. As DNA, the CDR3 is TGTGCCAGCAGCCCGGGACTAGCGGGAGTGGAGACCGGGGAGCTGTTTTTT. The variable domain in full, completed from reference TRBV7-3 and TRBJ2-2, reads GAGVSQTPSNKVTEKGKYVELRCDPISGHTALYWYRQSLGQGPEFLIYFQGTGAADDSGLPNDRFFAVRPEGSVSTLKIQRTERGDSAVYLCASSPGLAGVETGELFFGEGSRLTVL.

V is TRBV10-3 and J is TRBJ1-1; possible D gene TRBD1, 6 bases. Germline CDR1 is ENHRY and CDR2 is SYGVKD. V was cut by 2 bases and J by 4 bases, with 8 bases left in between. The CDR3 consists of 13 residues. For the CDR3, the DNA is TGTGCCATCAGTGAGAGGACAGCCACTGAAGCTTTCTTT. It yields the protein CAISERTATEAFF.

This clonotype has ten or more counts. The chain combines TRBV27 with TRBJ2-2, with D unclear. V lost 4 bases to trimming and J lost 6 bases, with 6 bases between them. The CDR3 runs to 12 residues. Germline CDR1 is MNHEY and CDR2 is SMNVEV (reference sequence). The CDR3 loop reads CASSSSPGELFF. In DNA form, the CDR3 reads TGTGCCAGCAGTTCTTCTCCCGGGGAGCTGTTTTTT.

Only a few counts were recorded for this clonotype. This chain connects TRBV18 to TRBJ1-1; 9 bases fit TRBD1. The CDR3 has 18 amino acids. V lost 3 bases and J lost 2; bases outside the gene matches: 13. Germline CDR1 and CDR2: KGHSH and LQKENI. CDR3 sequence reads: CASSPVGTGNAVNTEAFF. Here the CDR3 DNA reads TGTGCCAGCTCACCTGTTGGGACAGGGAATGCGGTTAACACTGAAGCTTTCTTT. Combining the CDR3 with reference TRBV18 and TRBJ1-1 gives the whole variable domain NAGVMQNPRHLVRRRGQEARLRCSPMKGHSHVYWYRQLPEEGLKFMVYLQKENIIDESGMPKERFSAEFPKEGPSILRIQQVVRGDSAAYFCASSPVGTGNAVNTEAFFGQGTRLTVV.

This clonotype was seen many times. The chain has TRBV20-1 and TRBJ2-5, with D uncertain. V lost 0 bases and J lost 2, with 10 bases in between. The CDR3 is 14 residues long. In germline, CDR1 is DFQATT, CDR2 SNEGSKA (reference sequence). This CDR3 is CSARDWRLQETQYF. The CDR3 nucleotides are TGCAGTGCTAGAGACTGGCGCTTACAAGAGACCCAGTACTTC.

This clonotype was recorded many times. This chain links TRBV28 with TRBJ2-2; 11 positions match TRBD2. The J segment lost 3 bases and the V segment lost 7 bases, leaving 4 bases of the junction unmatched. CDR3 size: 15 residues. CDR1 and CDR2 (germline): MDHEN, SYDVKM. Written as DNA, the CDR3 is TGTGCCAGCAACCTACTAGCGGGAGACACCGGGGAGCTGTTTTTT. This sequence encodes CASNLLAGDTGELFF. Based on the CDR3 plus reference TRBV28 and TRBJ2-2, the full variable domain is DVKVTQSSRYLVKRTGEKVFLECVQDMDHENMFWYRQDPGLGLRLIYFSYDVKMKEKGDIPEGYSVSREKKERFSLILESASTNQTSMYLCASNLLAGDTGELFFGEGSRLTVL.

The genes are TRBV20-1 and TRBJ2-5; TRBD1 might be the D (5 bases). Trimming left V 4 bases short and J 2 bases short, with 17 bases between. Germline V gives CDR1 DFQATT, CDR2 SNEGSKA (reference sequence). This CDR3 is built from 15 residues. The CDR3 sequence is CSAKIGHTIQETQYF. For the CDR3, the DNA is TGCAGTGCTAAGATCGGACACACCATTCAAGAGACCCAGTACTTC.

The V call is TRBV10-1, the J call TRBJ2-1; 11 bases line up with TRBD2. Germline V gene sequence: CDR1 WNHNN, CDR2 SYGVQD (reference sequence). With V trimmed by 2 bases and J by 0 bases, 0 bases remained unmatched. The CDR3 loop spans 16 amino acids. The CDR3 protein is CASSETSGGSYNEQFF. The CDR3 DNA is TGCGCCAGCAGTGAGACTAGCGGGGGCTCCTACAATGAGCAGTTCTTC.

In this sample, this clonotype turned up a few times. V usage is TRBV4-2 and J usage is TRBJ1-4, with unresolved D. Trimming took off 0 bases at V and 0 bases at J, with 8 bases between the two ends. The CDR3 consists of 16 residues. The germline V gene has CDR1 LGHNA and CDR2 YNFKEQ. In DNA, the CDR3 is TGTGCCAGCAGCCAAGACCCCCAGGCAACTAATGAAAAACTGTTTTTT. It translates to CASSQDPQATNEKLFF.

This clonotype was seen a few times. The CDR3 bases are TGCGCCAGTACGGGACTCAACAGACCCTACGAGCAGTACTTC. As protein: CASTGLNRPYEQYF. This chain uses TRBV5-1 with TRBJ2-7; D possibly corresponds to TRBD2 (6 bases). V shed 8 bases and J shed 2 bases, with 17 bases lying between them. Germline assignment: CDR1 SGHRS and CDR2 YFSETQ. The CDR3 extends over 14 amino acids.

This clonotype was counted many times. This rearrangement joins TRBV6-8 to TRBJ2-1, with 10 bases lining up with TRBD2. J gave up 4 bases and V 5 bases, and 5 bases lay outside the gene matches. Germline CDR1 and CDR2: MNHGY and SAAAGT. This CDR3 comprises 15 residues. The CDR3 loop is CASSAGTSAYNEQFF. CDR3 in DNA: TGTGCCAGCAGTGCCGGGACTAGCGCGTACAATGAGCAGTTCTTC.

This CDR3 reads CATGPSGRGPGELFF. Here the CDR3 DNA reads TGTGCCACAGGTCCTAGCGGGAGGGGGCCCGGGGAGCTGTTTTTT. The rearrangement joins TRBV19 to TRBJ2-2; 12 nucleotides agree with TRBD2. V shed 10 bases and J 6 bases; nucleotides not matched to a gene: 9. In germline, CDR1 is LNHDA, CDR2 SQIVND (reference sequence). The CDR3 has 15 residues.

This clonotype was detected a few times. The rearrangement joins TRBV15 to TRBJ2-1, with 14 bases fitting TRBD2. The J segment lost 9 bases and the V segment lost 2 bases, leaving 6 bases of the junction unmatched. CDR3 size: 16 residues. Germline assignment: CDR1 LNHNV and CDR2 YYDKDF (reference sequence). As DNA, the CDR3 is TGTGCCACCAGCAGACAAAGACTAGCGGGAGGGAGTGAGCAGTTCTTC. Amino acids: CATSRQRLAGGSEQFF.

This clonotype was observed a few times. The chain joins TRBV7-3 to TRBJ2-3, with 13 nucleotides matching TRBD2. This CDR3 region has 18 residues. Per the germline V gene, CDR1 is SGHTA and CDR2 is FQGTGA. With 6 bases clipped from V and 5 bases from J, the junction kept 14 bases outside the gene matches. The CDR3 DNA sequence: TGTGCCAGCAGTTCCTCCGGGACTAGCGGGACTTGGGTAGATACGCAGTATTTT. Protein sequence: CASSSSGTSGTWVDTQYF.

The rearrangement joins TRBV20-1 to TRBJ2-7; D possibly matches TRBD1 or TRBD2 (5 bases each). The CDR3 extends over 12 amino acids. CDR1 and CDR2 (germline): DFQATT, SNEGSKA (reference sequence). V lost 5 bases to trimming and J lost 2 bases, with 10 bases between them. DNA for the CDR3: TGCAGTGCTGGGGACGGCACCTACGAGCAGTACTTC. This gives the protein CSAGDGTYEQYF.

This sequence joins TRBV3-1 and TRBJ2-3, with D uncertain. The germline V and J ends were trimmed by 4 bases and 8 bases, with 13 bases remaining between them. The CDR3 is 13 amino acids. Germline CDR1 LGHDT, CDR2 YNNKEL (reference sequence). This CDR3 reads CASSPFEGPTQYF. Here the CDR3 DNA reads TGTGCCAGCAGCCCGTTTGAAGGGCCTACGCAGTATTTT.

Only a few counts were recorded for this clonotype. Mismatch with germline at one junction end may stem from a read error. This sequence joins TRBV4-2 and TRBJ2-3; D is unclear. CDR1 is LGHNA and CDR2 is YNFKEQ in the germline V gene. The CDR3 has 12 amino acids. This CDR3 is CARSQLVDTQYF. DNA of the CDR3: TGTGCCAGAAGCCAATTAGTGGATACGCAGTATTTT.

This chain uses TRBV6-2 or TRBV6-3 with TRBJ1-1, with TRBD1 identical over 7 bases. V shed 0 bases, J shed 1 base, and the junction held 8 bases outside the gene matches. The CDR3 runs to 17 residues. Germline V gene lookup returns CDR1 MNHEY and CDR2 SVGEGT. The CDR3 DNA sequence: TGTGCCAGCAGTTACTCGTTCGGAACAGGGGCGAACACTGAAGCTTTCTTT. This codes for CASSYSFGTGANTEAFF.

This clonotype was seen more than once but under ten times. The chain employs TRBV29-1 and TRBJ2-5; the match to TRBD2 covers 7 bases. V lost 6 bases, J lost 6 bases, and 13 bases stayed unmatched. The germline gives CDR1 SQVTM, CDR2 ANQGSEA. This CDR3 spans 14 amino acids. The CDR3 DNA follows: TGCAGCGTCCAGGGAGGGGCCCCTCCTCAGACCCAGTACTTC. Residues: CSVQGGAPPQTQYF.

This rearrangement joins TRBV3-1 to TRBJ2-1; D not resolved. The CDR3 consists of 19 residues. Germline CDR1 is LGHDT and CDR2 is YNNKEL (reference sequence). V was pared by 0 bases and J by 4 bases, with 22 bases between. The CDR3 is CASSQEGSSGSQPYNEQFF. As DNA, the CDR3 is TGTGCCAGCAGCCAAGAAGGATCCTCCGGCTCCCAACCTTACAATGAGCAGTTCTTC.

The chain is built from TRBV7-9 and TRBJ2-3; 8 bases are shared with TRBD2. The CDR3 extends over 17 amino acids. Germline assignment: CDR1 SEHNR and CDR2 FQNEAQ (reference sequence). J was trimmed by 0 bases and V by 4 bases; bases with no gene match: 9. The CDR3 DNA reads TGTGCCAGCAGCTCCCCCGTGGCGGGGGGCAGCACAGATACGCAGTATTTT. It encodes CASSSPVAGGSTDTQYF.